These 19 T cell receptor beta chains share one sample of origin, sequenced in a study of T cell responses to AZD1222 COVID-19 vaccine. This table comes from immunoSEQ multiplex PCR, and its TCRdb copy is limited to in-frame clones, with some not included. The sample includes 140,000 or so clones, over 75% of them seen just once. Material: peripheral blood, obtained on day 0 of AZD1222 vaccination. The origin of the receptors is an adult in good health.

The V and J genes are TRBV21-1 and TRBJ1-3. TRBV21-1 constitutes a pseudogene. The CDR3 sequence is 13 residues long. CDR3 in amino acids: CTSSLQRTDTIYF. CDR3 in DNA: TGTACCAGCAGCCTCCAACGAACGGACACCATATATTTT.

The V call is TRBV6-5, the J call TRBJ2-5; 15 nucleotides align to TRBD2. V shed 2 bases, J shed 13 bases, and the junction held 5 bases outside the gene matches. The V gene's germline CDR1 is MNHEY and CDR2 SVGAGI. CDR3 length equals 14 residues. The chain's CDR3 is CASSYGLAGGESYF. CDR3 bases: TGTGCCAGCAGTTACGGACTAGCGGGGGGGGAGTCGTACTTC.

The chain employs TRBV21-1 and TRBJ2-6; the table's D gene call, TRBD1, was not cross checked with the DNA. TRBV21-1 is marked as a pseudogene. This CDR3 is built from 13 residues. The CDR3: CAIMGLGANVLTF. The CDR3 DNA sequence: TGTGCCATAATGGGGCTAGGGGCCAACGTCCTGACTTTC.

The chain employs TRBV6-2 or TRBV6-3 and TRBJ1-5, with D possibly being TRBD1 (5 bases). The V gene's germline CDR1 is MNHEY and CDR2 SVGEGT. The germline V and J ends were trimmed by 0 bases and 3 bases, with 18 bases remaining between them. CDR3 size: 18 residues. Here the CDR3 reads CASSYSRAGGMDNQPQHF. In DNA, the CDR3 is TGTGCCAGCAGTTACTCGAGGGCCGGGGGAATGGACAATCAGCCCCAGCATTTT.

V and J are TRBV6-5 and TRBJ1-2; no clear D. The germline V gene encodes CDR1 MNHEY and CDR2 SVGAGI. The CDR3 contains 12 residues. The germline V and J ends were trimmed by 8 bases and 5 bases, with 12 bases remaining between them. CDR3 region: CASLRVFYGYTF. In DNA form, the CDR3 reads TGTGCCAGCCTCCGGGTGTTTTATGGCTACACCTTC.

The J gene is TRBJ1-1, the V gene TRBV15; maybe TRBD1 (5 bases). V gave up 6 bases and J gave up 6 bases, with 20 bases separating them. Germline lookup yields CDR1 LNHNV and CDR2 YYDKDF (reference sequence). The CDR3 has 15 amino acids. The CDR3 DNA sequence: TGTGCCACCAGTAAGGGGCGCTCTTATCAGGCTGAAGCTTTCTTT. Protein: CATSKGRSYQAEAFF.

The chain employs TRBV14 and TRBJ1-5, with 8 bases matching TRBD1. The V gene's germline CDR1 is SGHDN and CDR2 FVKESK. This CDR3 has 16 amino acids. The V segment lost 4 bases and the J segment 4 bases; nucleotides outside the gene matches: 9. Here the CDR3 reads CASSPRGGDRNQPQHF. The CDR3 DNA follows: TGTGCCAGCAGCCCCCGGGGGGGGGACAGGAATCAGCCCCAGCATTTT.

V usage is TRBV9 and J usage is TRBJ2-7; tentative D call: TRBD1 (6 bases). The CDR3 sequence is 17 residues long. V was clipped by 0 bases and J by 0 bases, with 16 bases between them. Germline V gene lookup returns CDR1 SGDLS and CDR2 YYNGEE. This CDR3 is CASSVGEFGGSSYEQYF. The CDR3 DNA is TGTGCCAGCAGCGTAGGTGAATTTGGGGGCAGCTCCTACGAGCAGTACTTC.

The chain couples TRBV4-2 to TRBJ2-7; D may correspond to TRBD1 or TRBD2 (5 bases each). The CDR3 is 16 residues long. V was cut by 0 bases and J by 2 bases, with 14 bases left in between. Germline lookup yields CDR1 LGHNA and CDR2 YNFKEQ. CDR3 residues: CASSQEIGGKPYEQYF. In nucleotides, the CDR3 is TGTGCCAGCAGCCAAGAGATTGGGGGAAAACCCTACGAGCAGTACTTC.

The rearrangement joins TRBV7-8 to TRBJ1-2, with D possibly being TRBD1 (5 bases). Germline CDR1 SGHVS, CDR2 FQNEAQ. With 5 bases removed from V and 1 base from J, the gap between germline ends came to 20 bases. There are 17 residues in the CDR3. The CDR3 DNA follows: TGTGCCAGCAGCCCTCTGACTTACGGGGACGGTAACTATGGCTACACCTTC. Encoded protein: CASSPLTYGDGNYGYTF.

V and J are TRBV28 and TRBJ2-7, with D possibly TRBD1 on 5 matching bases. CDR1 MDHEN and CDR2 SYDVKM come from the germline V gene. This CDR3 contains 13 residues. V lost 6 bases and J 0 bases, leaving 9 bases between the germline ends. CDR3 DNA sequence: TGTGCCAGCAGACAGGATAGCTCCTACGAGCAGTACTTC. Translation: CASRQDSSYEQYF.

This chain uses TRBV28 with TRBJ1-4, with D maybe TRBD1 (5 bases). V was trimmed by 5 bases and J by 6 bases, leaving 13 bases between them. This CDR3 has 14 amino acids. CDR1 is MDHEN and CDR2 is SYDVKM in the germline V gene. DNA of the CDR3: TGTGCCAGCAGTATGTTCAGGGTTTATGAAAAACTGTTTTTT. Translated: CASSMFRVYEKLFF.

The rearrangement joins TRBV6-5 to TRBJ1-2, with TRBD1 matching 10 bases. The V gene end was trimmed by 6 bases and the J gene end by 4 bases; junction bases not matched to a gene: 2. The germline CDR1 and CDR2 sequences are MNHEY and SVGAGI. This CDR3 has 13 residues. CDR3 amino acids: CASRDRGGYGYTF. DNA of the CDR3: TGTGCCAGCAGGGACAGGGGGGGCTATGGCTACACCTTC.

The chain recombines TRBV6-5 with TRBJ2-7; no clear D gene. CDR3 length: 12 amino acids. Germline CDR1 reads MNHEY; CDR2 reads SVGAGI. V was shortened by 6 bases and J by 2 bases, with 8 bases between the two germline ends. CDR3: CASRPSAYEQYF. In nucleotides, the CDR3 is TGTGCCAGCAGGCCAAGCGCCTACGAGCAGTACTTC.

The chain employs TRBV28 and TRBJ2-3; TRBD2 aligns across 7 bases. Germline assignment: CDR1 MDHEN and CDR2 SYDVKM. V gave up 5 bases and J gave up 8 bases; unmatched junction bases: 4. The CDR3 covers 12 residues. CDR3 sequence: CASSPPGGTQYF. For the CDR3, the DNA is TGTGCCAGCAGTCCCCCGGGGGGTACGCAGTATTTT.

This clone has a single count. The chain carries TRBV3-1 (or the pseudogene TRBV3-2) and TRBJ2-1; a weak D match, TRBD2 (6 bases). The germline CDR1 and CDR2 sequences are LGHDT and YNNKEL (reference sequence). The CDR3 contains 13 residues. V was shortened by 7 bases and J by 6 bases, with 13 bases between the two germline ends. CDR3 region: CASTGTPSNEQFF. CDR3 nucleotide sequence: TGTGCCAGCACAGGGACTCCTAGCAATGAGCAGTTCTTC.

V gene TRBV18 combines with J gene TRBJ1-3; 7 nucleotides agree with TRBD1. Germline V gene sequence: CDR1 KGHSH, CDR2 LQKENI. CDR3 length equals 14 residues. Trimming cost V 8 bases and J 0 bases; bases outside gene matches: 4. The CDR3 DNA follows: TGTGCCAGCGCAGGGGGAGGCTCTGGAAACACCATATATTTT. This encodes CASAGGGSGNTIYF.

The chain uses TRBV3-1 (or the pseudogene TRBV3-2) and TRBJ1-4, with D uncertain. V was cut by 4 bases and J by 9 bases, with 9 bases left in between. The CDR3 runs to 12 residues. Germline CDR1 LGHDT, CDR2 YNNKEL (reference sequence). CDR3 loop: CASSPRSQKLFF. As DNA, the CDR3 is TGTGCCAGCAGCCCGCGGTCCCAAAAACTGTTTTTT.

The chain recombines TRBV7-9 with TRBJ2-3; 9 nucleotides align to TRBD2. The CDR3 length is 15 residues. With V trimmed by 5 bases and J by 4 bases, 7 bases remained unmatched. Germline CDR1 reads SEHNR; CDR2 reads FQNEAQ (reference sequence). CDR3 loop: CASSQRAGGADTQYF. DNA for the CDR3: TGTGCCAGCAGCCAAAGAGCGGGAGGAGCAGATACGCAGTATTTT. The full variable domain, rest sourced from reference TRBV7-9 and TRBJ2-3, is DTGVSQNPRHKITKRGQNVTFRCDPISEHNRLYWYRQTLGQGPEFLTYFQNEAQLEKSRLLSDRFSAERPKGSFSTLEIQRTEQGDSAMYLCASSQRAGGADTQYFGPGTRLTVL.